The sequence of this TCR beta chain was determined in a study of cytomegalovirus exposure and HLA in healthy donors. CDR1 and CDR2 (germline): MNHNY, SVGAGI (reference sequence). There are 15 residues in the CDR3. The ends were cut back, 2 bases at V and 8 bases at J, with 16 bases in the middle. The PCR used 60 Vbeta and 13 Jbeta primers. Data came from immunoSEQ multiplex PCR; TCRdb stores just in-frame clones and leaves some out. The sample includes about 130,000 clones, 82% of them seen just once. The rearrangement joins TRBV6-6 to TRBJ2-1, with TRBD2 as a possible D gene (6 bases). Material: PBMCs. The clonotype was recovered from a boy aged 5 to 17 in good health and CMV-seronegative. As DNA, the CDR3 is TGTGCCAGCAGTTACGCGGGACTCGGCGGGGATGAGCAGTTCTTC. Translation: CASSYAGLGGDEQFF.